The T cell receptor (beta chain) under discussion was sequenced for a study of resident and recirculating memory T cells in vitiligo. Assay used: immunoSEQ multiplex PCR; TCRdb lists only in-frame clones, some missing. The data hold more than 70,000 clones, with about 90% observed a single time. Germline V CDR1 and CDR2: SGHVS, FNYEAQ. V lost 2 bases, J lost 6 bases, and 1 base stayed unmatched. This CDR3 contains 13 residues. This chain connects TRBV7-6 to TRBJ2-1, with 7 bases aligning to TRBD1. Sequencing was done on a sample of blood. The origin of this receptor is a male donor with vitiligo. The CDR3 protein is CASSLWDSNEQFF. As DNA, the CDR3 is TGTGCCAGCAGCTTATGGGACAGCAATGAGCAGTTCTTC.